This is a list of T cell receptor beta chains from one sample in a study of blood T cell repertoires in COVID-19. The method was immunoSEQ multiplex PCR; TCRdb's version includes in-frame clones alone and lacks a portion of them. This table holds 85,000 to 110,000 clones, around 90% found once. Specimen: peripheral blood. Source of these receptors: a man aged 45-60 years in a cohort sampled during active COVID-19. The CDR3 runs from the conserved cysteine through the conserved F or W. D genes are given only for firm matches. Only some rows state a clone size, as once, few, many or a class for expanded clones.

-,TRBV10-1,TRBJ2-1,TRBD2,CASSDPGLAGSSYNEQFF,TGCGCCAGCAGTGATCCGGGACTAGCGGGAAGCTCCTACAATGAGCAGTTCTTC
few,TRBV6-2/TRBV6-3,TRBJ1-1,TRBD1,CASSYSMGSGRGDTEAFF,TGTGCCAGCAGTTACTCGATGGGGTCCGGCAGGGGGGACACTGAAGCTTTCTTT
few,TRBV25-1,TRBJ1-6,TRBD1,CASRGQGDNSPLHF,TGTGCCAGCAGGGGACAGGGCGATAATTCACCCCTCCACTTT
-,TRBV6-2/TRBV6-3,TRBJ1-2,-,CASSLTTGNYGYTF,TGTGCCAGCAGCCTTACGACGGGTAACTATGGCTACACCTTC
-,TRBV19,TRBJ2-4,-,CASSRGQGGDIQYF,TGTGCCAGTAGCCGTGGACAGGGAGGGGACATTCAGTACTTC
-,TRBV9,TRBJ2-3,TRBD1,CASSLPGQGAPQYF,TGTGCCAGCAGCTTGCCGGGACAGGGGGCCCCCCAGTATTTT
-,TRBV6-6,TRBJ2-1,-,CASTSGPHNEQFF,TGTGCCAGCACCTCGGGTCCCCACAATGAGCAGTTCTTC
-,TRBV28,TRBJ1-4,TRBD1,CASSLPGTGEKLFF,TGTGCCAGCAGTTTACCCGGGACAGGAGAGAAACTGTTTTTT
-,TRBV3-1/TRBV3-2,TRBJ2-2,TRBD1,CASSPRGRTGELFF,TGTGCCAGCAGCCCCAGGGGGCGGACCGGGGAGCTGTTTTTT
-,TRBV6-5,TRBJ1-2,-,CASSYSGRGIHGYTF,TGTGCCAGCAGTTACTCCGGCAGGGGAATACATGGCTACACCTTC
-,TRBV5-6,TRBJ1-4,-,CASSLGGPATNEKLFF,TGTGCCAGCAGCTTGGGGGGGCCTGCAACTAATGAAAAACTGTTTTTT
-,TRBV20-1,TRBJ1-4,TRBD1,CSASATGLPNEKLFF,TGCAGTGCTAGTGCGACAGGGTTGCCTAATGAAAAACTGTTTTTT
-,TRBV28,TRBJ1-2,TRBD1,CASSSPRGTVANYGYTF,TGTGCCAGCAGTTCACCCCGGGGGACAGTTGCTAACTATGGCTACACCTTC
-,TRBV2,TRBJ1-2,-,CASSESSGSHGYTF,TGTGCCAGCAGTGAATCATCGGGGTCCCATGGCTACACCTTC
few,TRBV3-1/TRBV3-2,TRBJ1-5,TRBD1,CASSQQQGSQPQHF,TGTGCCAGCAGCCAACAACAGGGGAGCCAGCCCCAGCATTTT
-,TRBV6-4,TRBJ2-1,TRBD1,CASSDEGGRNEQFF,TGTGCCAGCAGTGACGAAGGGGGCCGGAATGAGCAGTTCTTC
-,TRBV9,TRBJ2-1,TRBD1,CASSKRGQGFYNEQFF,TGTGCCAGCAGCAAAAGAGGACAGGGGTTCTACAATGAGCAGTTCTTC
-,TRBV11-2,TRBJ1-3,-,CASSLAAGNTIYF,TGTGCCAGCAGCTTAGCGGCTGGAAACACCATATATTTT